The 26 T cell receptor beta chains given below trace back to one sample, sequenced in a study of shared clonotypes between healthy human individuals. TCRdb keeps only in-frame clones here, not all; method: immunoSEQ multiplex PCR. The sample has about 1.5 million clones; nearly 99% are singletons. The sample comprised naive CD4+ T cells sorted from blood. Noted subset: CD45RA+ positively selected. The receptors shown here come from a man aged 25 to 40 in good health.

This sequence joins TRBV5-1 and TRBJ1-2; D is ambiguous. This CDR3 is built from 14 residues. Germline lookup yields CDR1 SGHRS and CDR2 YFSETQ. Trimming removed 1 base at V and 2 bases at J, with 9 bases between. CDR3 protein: CASSLSASNYGYTF. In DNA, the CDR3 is TGCGCCAGCAGCTTGTCGGCAAGCAACTATGGCTACACCTTC.

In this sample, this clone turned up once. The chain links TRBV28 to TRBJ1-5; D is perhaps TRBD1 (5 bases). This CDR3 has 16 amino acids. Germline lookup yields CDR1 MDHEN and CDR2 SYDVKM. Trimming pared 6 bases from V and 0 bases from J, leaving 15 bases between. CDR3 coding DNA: TGTGCCAGCAGCCCGGGGACGGGTTATAGCAATCAGCCCCAGCATTTT. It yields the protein CASSPGTGYSNQPQHF.

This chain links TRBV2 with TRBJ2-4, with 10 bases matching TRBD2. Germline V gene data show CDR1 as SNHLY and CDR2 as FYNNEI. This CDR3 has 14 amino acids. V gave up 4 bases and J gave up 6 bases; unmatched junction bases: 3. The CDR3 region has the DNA TGTGCCAGCAGTGGGGTAGCGGGAGGAAACATTCAGTACTTC. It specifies CASSGVAGGNIQYF.

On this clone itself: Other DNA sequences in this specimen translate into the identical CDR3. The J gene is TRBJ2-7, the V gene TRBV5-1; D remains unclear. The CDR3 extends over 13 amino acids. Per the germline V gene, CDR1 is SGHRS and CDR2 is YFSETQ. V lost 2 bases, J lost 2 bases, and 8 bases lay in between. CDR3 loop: CASSLGRAYEQYF. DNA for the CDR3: TGCGCCAGCAGCTTAGGGCGAGCCTACGAGCAGTACTTC.

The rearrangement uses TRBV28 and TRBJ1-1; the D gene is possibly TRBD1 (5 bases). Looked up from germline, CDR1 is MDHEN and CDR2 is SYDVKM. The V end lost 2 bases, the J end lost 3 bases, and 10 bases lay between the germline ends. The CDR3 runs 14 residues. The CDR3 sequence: CASSLGRQYTEAFF. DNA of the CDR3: TGTGCCAGCAGTTTAGGACGACAGTACACTGAAGCTTTCTTT. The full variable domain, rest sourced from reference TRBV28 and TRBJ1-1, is DVKVTQSSRYLVKRTGEKVFLECVQDMDHENMFWYRQDPGLGLRLIYFSYDVKMKEKGDIPEGYSVSREKKERFSLILESASTNQTSMYLCASSLGRQYTEAFFGQGTRLTVV.

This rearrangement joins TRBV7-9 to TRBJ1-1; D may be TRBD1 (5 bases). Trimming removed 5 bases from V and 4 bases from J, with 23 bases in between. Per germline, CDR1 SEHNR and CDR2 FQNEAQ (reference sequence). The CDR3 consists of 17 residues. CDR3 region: CASSPGPGRGGGTEAFF. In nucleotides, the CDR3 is TGTGCCAGCAGCCCCGGGCCGGGACGGGGGGGTGGCACTGAAGCTTTCTTT. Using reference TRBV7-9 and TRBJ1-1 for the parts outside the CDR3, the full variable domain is DTGVSQNPRHKITKRGQNVTFRCDPISEHNRLYWYRQTLGQGPEFLTYFQNEAQLEKSRLLSDRFSAERPKGSFSTLEIQRTEQGDSAMYLCASSPGPGRGGGTEAFFGQGTRLTVV.

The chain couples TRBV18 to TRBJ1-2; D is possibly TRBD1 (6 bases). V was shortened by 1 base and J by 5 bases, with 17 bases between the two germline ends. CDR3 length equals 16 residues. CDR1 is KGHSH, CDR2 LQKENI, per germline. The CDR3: CASSPLFTPDRYGYTF. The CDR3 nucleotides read TGTGCCAGCTCACCACTATTTACTCCGGACAGATATGGCTACACCTTC. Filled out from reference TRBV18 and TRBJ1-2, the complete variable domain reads NAGVMQNPRHLVRRRGQEARLRCSPMKGHSHVYWYRQLPEEGLKFMVYLQKENIIDESGMPKERFSAEFPKEGPSILRIQQVVRGDSAAYFCASSPLFTPDRYGYTFGSGTRLTVV.

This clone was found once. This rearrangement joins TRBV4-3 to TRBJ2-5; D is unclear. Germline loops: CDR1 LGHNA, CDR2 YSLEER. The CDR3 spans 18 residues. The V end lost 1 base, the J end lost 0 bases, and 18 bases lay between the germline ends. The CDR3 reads CASSQGQLMEPYQETQYF. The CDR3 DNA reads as TGCGCCAGCAGCCAAGGTCAACTTATGGAGCCGTACCAAGAGACCCAGTACTTC.

The CDR3 DNA is TGCGCCAGCAGTGATGTACTCAAGGGGGAGCAGTACTTC. Residues: CASSDVLKGEQYF. The rearrangement links TRBV10-2 to TRBJ2-7; D possibly corresponds to TRBD1 (5 bases). Trimming removed 3 bases from V and 7 bases from J, with 13 bases in between. Germline V gene data show CDR1 as WSHSY and CDR2 as SAAADI. The length of the CDR3 is 13 residues.

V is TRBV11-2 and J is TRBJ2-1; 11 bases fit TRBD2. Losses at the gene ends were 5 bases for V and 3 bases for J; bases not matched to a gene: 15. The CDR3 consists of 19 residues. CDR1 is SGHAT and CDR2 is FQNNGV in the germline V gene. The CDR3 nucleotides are TGTGCCAGCAGCCCTCCGTTGACTAGCGGGATCCCCCTCTACAATGAGCAGTTCTTC. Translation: CASSPPLTSGIPLYNEQFF.

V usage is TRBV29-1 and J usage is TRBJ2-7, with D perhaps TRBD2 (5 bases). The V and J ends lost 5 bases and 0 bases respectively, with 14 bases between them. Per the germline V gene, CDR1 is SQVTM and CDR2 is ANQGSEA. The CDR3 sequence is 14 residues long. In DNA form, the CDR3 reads TGCAGCGTTTCGAGGGTACCAAACTCCTACGAGCAGTACTTC. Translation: CSVSRVPNSYEQYF.

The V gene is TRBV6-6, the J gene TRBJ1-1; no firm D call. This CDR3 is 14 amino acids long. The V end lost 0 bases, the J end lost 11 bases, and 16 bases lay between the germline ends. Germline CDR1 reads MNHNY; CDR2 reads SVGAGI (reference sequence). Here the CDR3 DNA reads TGTGCCAGCAGTTACTCGCTAGTAGGGCCAGATGCTTTCTTT. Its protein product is CASSYSLVGPDAFF.

CDR3 coding DNA: TGTGCCAGCTTCGGGAGGGGAACAGATACGCAGTATTTT. Its protein product is CASFGRGTDTQYF. The chain links TRBV19 to TRBJ2-3; 8 nucleotides align to TRBD2. The CDR3 totals 13 residues. CDR1 is LNHDA and CDR2 is SQIVND in the germline V gene (reference sequence). V lost 9 bases, J lost 3 bases, and 5 bases stayed unmatched.

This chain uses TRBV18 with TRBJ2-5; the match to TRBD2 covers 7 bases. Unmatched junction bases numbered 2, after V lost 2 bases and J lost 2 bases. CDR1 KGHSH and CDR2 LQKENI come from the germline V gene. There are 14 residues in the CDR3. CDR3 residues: CASSPTSEQETQYF. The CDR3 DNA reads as TGTGCCAGCTCACCAACTAGCGAACAAGAGACCCAGTACTTC.

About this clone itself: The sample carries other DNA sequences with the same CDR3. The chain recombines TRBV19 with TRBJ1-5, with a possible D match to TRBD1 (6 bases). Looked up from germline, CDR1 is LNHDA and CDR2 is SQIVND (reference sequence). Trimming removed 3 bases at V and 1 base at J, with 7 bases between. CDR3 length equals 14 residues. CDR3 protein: CASSITGSNQPQHF. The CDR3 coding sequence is TGTGCCAGTAGTATCACAGGGAGCAATCAGCCCCAGCATTTT.

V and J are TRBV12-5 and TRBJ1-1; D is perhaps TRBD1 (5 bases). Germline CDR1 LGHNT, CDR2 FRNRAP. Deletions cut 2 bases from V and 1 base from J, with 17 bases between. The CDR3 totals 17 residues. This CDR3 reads CASGLLSYSGGNTEAFF. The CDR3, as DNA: TGTGCTAGTGGTTTGCTTTCTTACTCTGGGGGGAACACTGAAGCTTTCTTT.

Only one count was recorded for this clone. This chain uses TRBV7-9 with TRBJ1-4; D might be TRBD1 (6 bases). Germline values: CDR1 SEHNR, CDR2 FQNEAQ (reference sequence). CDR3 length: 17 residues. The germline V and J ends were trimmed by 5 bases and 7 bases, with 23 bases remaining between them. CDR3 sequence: CASSPTVLFLGGEKLFF. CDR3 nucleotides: TGTGCCAGCAGCCCCACAGTCTTGTTTTTAGGGGGTGAAAAACTGTTTTTT.

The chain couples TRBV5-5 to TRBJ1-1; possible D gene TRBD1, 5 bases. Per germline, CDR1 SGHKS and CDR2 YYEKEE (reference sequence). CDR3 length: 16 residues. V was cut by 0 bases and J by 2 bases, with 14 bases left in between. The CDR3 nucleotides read TGTGCCAGCAGCTTGGAGATTGGCAGGGAAAACACTGAAGCTTTCTTT. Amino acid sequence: CASSLEIGRENTEAFF.

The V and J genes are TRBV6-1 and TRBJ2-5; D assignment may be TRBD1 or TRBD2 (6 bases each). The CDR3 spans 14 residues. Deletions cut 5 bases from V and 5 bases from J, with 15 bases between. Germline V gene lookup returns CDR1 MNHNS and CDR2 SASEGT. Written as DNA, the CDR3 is TGTGCCAGCAGTCGGACAGCGGCGGGGGAGACCCAGTACTTC. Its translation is CASSRTAAGETQYF.

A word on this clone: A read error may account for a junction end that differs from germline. The CDR3 sequence: CASSLTYQEIQYF. Here the CDR3 DNA reads TGTGCCAGCAGCCTTACCTACCAAGAGATCCAGTACTTC. The genes are TRBV7-2 and TRBJ2-5; D not resolved. CDR1 SGHTA and CDR2 FQGNSA come from the germline V gene. The CDR3 is made up of 13 amino acids.

CDR3 sequence (DNA): TGTGCCAGCACCCTCGGGGGGGCCAGCTCCTACGAGCAGTACTTC. It specifies CASTLGGASSYEQYF. The rearrangement joins TRBV7-2 to TRBJ2-7; 8 bases line up with TRBD2. CDR3 size: 15 residues. V shed 7 bases and J 0 bases; nucleotides not matched to a gene: 8. Germline V gives CDR1 SGHTA, CDR2 FQGNSA.

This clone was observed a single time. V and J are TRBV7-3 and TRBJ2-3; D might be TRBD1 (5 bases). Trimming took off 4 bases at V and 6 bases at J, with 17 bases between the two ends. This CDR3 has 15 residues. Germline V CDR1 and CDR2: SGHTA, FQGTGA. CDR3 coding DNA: TGTGCCAGCAGCTCTGAAAACCCGCAGGGCGATACGCAGTATTTT. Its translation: CASSSENPQGDTQYF.

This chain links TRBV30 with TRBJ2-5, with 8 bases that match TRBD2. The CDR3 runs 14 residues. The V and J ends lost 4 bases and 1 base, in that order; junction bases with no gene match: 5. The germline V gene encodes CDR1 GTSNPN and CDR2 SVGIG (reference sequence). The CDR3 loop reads CAWNRGGSQETQYF. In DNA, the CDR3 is TGTGCCTGGAATCGGGGGGGCAGCCAAGAGACCCAGTACTTC.

The CDR3 sequence is CASSQDYPGARGSNEKLFF. The DNA of the CDR3 is TGCGCCAGCAGCCAAGATTACCCCGGGGCGCGGGGGAGTAATGAAAAACTGTTTTTT. The genes are TRBV4-3 and TRBJ1-4; tentative D call: TRBD1 (5 bases). The CDR3 covers 19 residues. The germline V gene encodes CDR1 LGHNA and CDR2 YSLEER. V was cut by 0 bases and J by 4 bases, with 21 bases left in between.

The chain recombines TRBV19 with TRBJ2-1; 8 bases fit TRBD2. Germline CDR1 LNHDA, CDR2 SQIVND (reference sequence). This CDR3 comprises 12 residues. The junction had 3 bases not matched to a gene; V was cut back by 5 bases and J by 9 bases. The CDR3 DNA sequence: TGTGCCAGTAGTGCGACTAGCGTTGAGCAGTTCTTC. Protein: CASSATSVEQFF.

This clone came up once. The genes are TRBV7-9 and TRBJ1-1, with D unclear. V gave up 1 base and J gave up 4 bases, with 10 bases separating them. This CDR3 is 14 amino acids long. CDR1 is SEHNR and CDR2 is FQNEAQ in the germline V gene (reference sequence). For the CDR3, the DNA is TGTGCCAGCAGCTTAGGGGTTGAGAGCACTGAAGCTTTCTTT. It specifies CASSLGVESTEAFF.